The 6 T cell receptor beta chains reported below all come from one sample, sequenced in a study of cytomegalovirus exposure and HLA in healthy donors (dated by TCRdb to between 2016 and 2019). Receptor libraries were prepared by the immunoSEQ multiplex PCR assay. This is the immuneACCESS table as TCRdb keeps it, with only in-frame sequences that have V and J called. A part of the clones is gone; compared with another copy, unresolved V genes explain less than half, and the rest is unexplained. Across this sample there are fewer than 200,000 clones, with approximately 81% seen only once. In total, the top ten clones hold approximately 16% of the sample. The sample consisted of PBMCs. These receptors all stem from a man between 18 and 35 years old in good health and CMV-seropositive.

The DNA for the CDR3 is TGTGCCAGCAAGCAGGACAGGGTGTCCTACGAGCAGTACTTC. This gives the protein CASKQDRVSYEQYF. V and J are TRBV6-1 and TRBJ2-7; TRBD1 matches 8 bases. V was clipped by 7 bases and J by 1 base; unmatched bases: 6. The germline V gene encodes CDR1 MNHNS and CDR2 SASEGT. The CDR3 length is 14 residues.

J is TRBJ2-1 and V is TRBV19; 8 bases match TRBD1. The CDR3 length is 13 residues. The germline gives CDR1 LNHDA, CDR2 SQIVND (reference sequence). J lost 4 bases, V lost 10 bases, and 6 bases had no gene match. The CDR3 nucleotides are TGTGCCACAGGCAGGGGGCTATACAATGAGCAGTTCTTC. Its translation is CATGRGLYNEQFF.

The chain is built from TRBV29-1 and TRBJ1-2; 7 nucleotides match TRBD1. Trimming took 7 bases from V and 1 from J; bases not matched to a gene: 6. This CDR3 has 13 residues. CDR1 and CDR2 from the germline V gene are SQVTM and ANQGSEA. CDR3 DNA sequence: TGCAGCGCCTCCCGGGACAGTAACTATGGCTACACCTTC. As protein: CSASRDSNYGYTF. The full variable domain, its missing parts supplied by reference TRBV29-1 and TRBJ1-2, is SAVISQKPSRDICQRGTSLTIQCQVDSQVTMMFWYRQQPGQSLTLIATANQGSEATYESGFVIDKFPISRPNLTFSTLTVSNMSPEDSSIYLCSASRDSNYGYTFGSGTRLTVV.

In its sample, this clone was seen many times. The chain has TRBV6-5 and TRBJ1-2; 8 bases line up with TRBD1. The J segment lost 2 bases and the V segment lost 6 bases, leaving 8 bases of the junction unmatched. Per the germline V gene, CDR1 is MNHEY and CDR2 is SVGAGI. There are 15 residues in the CDR3. The CDR3 DNA sequence: TGTGCCAGCAGACATTCGACAGGGGCCAACTATGGCTACACCTTC. It translates to CASRHSTGANYGYTF.

This clone has only a few counts. V usage is TRBV7-3 and J usage is TRBJ1-2; weak D call: TRBD1 (6 bases). The V end was cut by 5 bases, the J end by 8 bases, with 15 bases between. The V gene's germline CDR1 is SGHTA and CDR2 FQGTGA. This CDR3 region has 13 residues. The CDR3 bases are TGTGCCAGCAGCCCCCAGACAGGCGGCGGCTACACCTTC. Its translation is CASSPQTGGGYTF. The full variable domain, with the rest looked up from reference TRBV7-3 and TRBJ1-2, is GAGVSQTPSNKVTEKGKYVELRCDPISGHTALYWYRQSLGQGPEFLIYFQGTGAADDSGLPNDRFFAVRPEGSVSTLKIQRTERGDSAVYLCASSPQTGGGYTFGSGTRLTVV.

The chain joins TRBV15 to TRBJ1-5; 10 nucleotides agree with TRBD1. The CDR3 is 17 residues long. Germline trimming cut 0 bases from V and 5 bases from J; bases unmatched to any gene: 7. The germline gives CDR1 LNHNV, CDR2 YYDKDF (reference sequence). The CDR3 DNA is TGTGCCACCAGCAGAGATTTAGGGACAGGGGTCGATCAGCCCCAGCATTTT. Its protein product is CATSRDLGTGVDQPQHF. Filled out from reference TRBV15 and TRBJ1-5, the complete variable domain reads DAMVIQNPRYQVTQFGKPVTLSCSQTLNHNVMYWYQQKSSQAPKLLFHYYDKDFNNEADTPDNFQSRRPNTSFCFLDIRSPGLGDTAMYLCATSRDLGTGVDQPQHFGDGTRLSIL.